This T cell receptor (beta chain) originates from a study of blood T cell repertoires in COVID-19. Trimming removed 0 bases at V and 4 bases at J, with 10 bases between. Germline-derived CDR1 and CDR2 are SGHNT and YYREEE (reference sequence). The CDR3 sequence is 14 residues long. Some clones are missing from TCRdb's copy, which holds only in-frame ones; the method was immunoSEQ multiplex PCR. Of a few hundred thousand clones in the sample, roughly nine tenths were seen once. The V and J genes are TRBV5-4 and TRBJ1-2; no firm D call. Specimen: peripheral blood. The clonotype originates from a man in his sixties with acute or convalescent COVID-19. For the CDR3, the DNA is TGTGCCAGCAGCTTGGCGAACGAGATCTATGGCTACACCTTC. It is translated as CASSLANEIYGYTF. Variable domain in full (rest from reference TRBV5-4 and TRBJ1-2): ETGVTQSPTHLIKTRGQQVTLRCSSQSGHNTVSWYQQALGQGPQFIFQYYREEENGRGNFPPRFSGLQFPNYSSELNVNALELDDSALYLCASSLANEIYGYTFGSGTRLTVV.